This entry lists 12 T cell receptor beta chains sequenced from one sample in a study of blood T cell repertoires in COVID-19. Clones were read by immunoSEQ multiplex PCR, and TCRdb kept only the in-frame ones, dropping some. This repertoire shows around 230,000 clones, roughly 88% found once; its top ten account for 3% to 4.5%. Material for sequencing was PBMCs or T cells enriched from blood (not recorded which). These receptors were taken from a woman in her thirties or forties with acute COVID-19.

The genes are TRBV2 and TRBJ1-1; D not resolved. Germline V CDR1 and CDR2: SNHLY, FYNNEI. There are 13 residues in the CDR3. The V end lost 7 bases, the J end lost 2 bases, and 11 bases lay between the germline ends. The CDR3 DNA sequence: TGTGCCAGCATGAGAACAGCAAACACTGAAGCTTTCTTT. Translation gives CASMRTANTEAFF. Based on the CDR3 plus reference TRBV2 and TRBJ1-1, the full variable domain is EPEVTQTPSHQVTQMGQEVILRCVPISNHLYFYWYRQILGQKVEFLVSFYNNEISEKSEIFDDQFSVERPDGSNFTLKIRSTKLEDSAMYFCASMRTANTEAFFGQGTRLTVV.

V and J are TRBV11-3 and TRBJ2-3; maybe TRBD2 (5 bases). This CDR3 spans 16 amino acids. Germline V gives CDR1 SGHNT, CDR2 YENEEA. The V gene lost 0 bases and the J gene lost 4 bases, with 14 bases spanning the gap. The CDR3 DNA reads TGTGCCAGCAGCTTAGATACCGGGGATTTGCCAGATACGCAGTATTTT. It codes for CASSLDTGDLPDTQYF. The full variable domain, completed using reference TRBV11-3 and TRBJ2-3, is EAGVVQSPRYKIIEKKQPVAFWCNPISGHNTLYWYLQNLGQGPELLIRYENEEAVDDSQLPKDRFSAERLKGVDSTLKIQPAELGDSAVYLCASSLDTGDLPDTQYFGPGTRLTVL.

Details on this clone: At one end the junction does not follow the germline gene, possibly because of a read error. Written as DNA, the CDR3 is TGTGCCAGCAGTCAGACGGACAGGGAGGTCTTC. Encoded protein: CASSQTDREVF. The V gene is TRBV6-5, the J gene TRBJ1-2; the match to TRBD1 covers 8 bases. The V gene's germline CDR1 is MNHEY and CDR2 SVGAGI. The CDR3 sequence is 11 residues long.

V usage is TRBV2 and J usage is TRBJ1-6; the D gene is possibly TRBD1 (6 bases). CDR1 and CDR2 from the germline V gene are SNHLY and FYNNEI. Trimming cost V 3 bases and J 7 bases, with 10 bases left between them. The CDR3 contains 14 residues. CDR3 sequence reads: CASSEYRENSPLHF. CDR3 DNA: TGTGCCAGCAGTGAGTACAGGGAGAATTCACCCCTCCACTTT.

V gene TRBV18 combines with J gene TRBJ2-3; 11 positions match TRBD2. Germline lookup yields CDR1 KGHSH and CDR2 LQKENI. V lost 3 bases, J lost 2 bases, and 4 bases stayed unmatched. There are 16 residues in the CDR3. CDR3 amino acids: CASSPRLAGTTDTQYF. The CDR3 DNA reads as TGTGCCAGCTCACCGAGACTAGCGGGGACCACAGATACGCAGTATTTT. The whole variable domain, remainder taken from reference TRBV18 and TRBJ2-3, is NAGVMQNPRHLVRRRGQEARLRCSPMKGHSHVYWYRQLPEEGLKFMVYLQKENIIDESGMPKERFSAEFPKEGPSILRIQQVVRGDSAAYFCASSPRLAGTTDTQYFGPGTRLTVL.

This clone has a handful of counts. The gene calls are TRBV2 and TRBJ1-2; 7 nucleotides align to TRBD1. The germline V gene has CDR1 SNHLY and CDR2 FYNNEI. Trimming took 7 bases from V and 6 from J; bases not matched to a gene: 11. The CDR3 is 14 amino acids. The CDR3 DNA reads TGTGCCAGCACCTACTATAAGGGGGCACATGGCTACACCTTC. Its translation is CASTYYKGAHGYTF. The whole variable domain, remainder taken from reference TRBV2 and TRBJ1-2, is EPEVTQTPSHQVTQMGQEVILRCVPISNHLYFYWYRQILGQKVEFLVSFYNNEISEKSEIFDDQFSVERPDGSNFTLKIRSTKLEDSAMYFCASTYYKGAHGYTFGSGTRLTVV.

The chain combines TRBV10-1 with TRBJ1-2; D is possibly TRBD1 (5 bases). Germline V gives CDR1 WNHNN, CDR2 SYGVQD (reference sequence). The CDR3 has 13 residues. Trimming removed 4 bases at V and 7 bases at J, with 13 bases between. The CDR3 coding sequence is TGCGCCAGCAGTGGTCTCCGGGACTCTGGCTACACCTTC. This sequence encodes CASSGLRDSGYTF.

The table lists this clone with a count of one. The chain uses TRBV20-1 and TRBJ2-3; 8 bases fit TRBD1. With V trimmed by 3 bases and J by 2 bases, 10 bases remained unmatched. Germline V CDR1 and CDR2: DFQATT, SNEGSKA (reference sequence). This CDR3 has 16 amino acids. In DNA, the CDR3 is TGCAGTGCTAGTCAATACAGGGGGAGAACCACAGATACGCAGTATTTT. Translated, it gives CSASQYRGRTTDTQYF.

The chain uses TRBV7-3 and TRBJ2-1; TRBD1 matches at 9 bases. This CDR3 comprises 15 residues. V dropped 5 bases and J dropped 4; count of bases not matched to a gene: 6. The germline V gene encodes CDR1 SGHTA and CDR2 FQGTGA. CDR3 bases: TGTGCCAGCAGCAATCCGGGACAGGGTTACAATGAGCAGTTCTTC. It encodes CASSNPGQGYNEQFF.

The CDR3 is CASSLGQNYNSPLHF. Written as DNA, the CDR3 is TGTGCCAGCAGTTTAGGGCAGAATTATAATTCACCCCTCCACTTT. V is TRBV27 and J is TRBJ1-6; D not certain. The CDR3 runs to 15 residues. Trimming pared 2 bases from V and 4 bases from J, leaving 9 bases between. Germline CDR1 reads MNHEY; CDR2 reads SMNVEV (reference sequence).

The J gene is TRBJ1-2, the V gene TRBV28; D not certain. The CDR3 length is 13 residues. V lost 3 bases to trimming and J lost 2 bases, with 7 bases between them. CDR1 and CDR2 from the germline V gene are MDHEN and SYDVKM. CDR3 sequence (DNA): TGTGCCAGCAGTTTGGGCAGAAACTATGGCTACACCTTC. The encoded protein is CASSLGRNYGYTF.

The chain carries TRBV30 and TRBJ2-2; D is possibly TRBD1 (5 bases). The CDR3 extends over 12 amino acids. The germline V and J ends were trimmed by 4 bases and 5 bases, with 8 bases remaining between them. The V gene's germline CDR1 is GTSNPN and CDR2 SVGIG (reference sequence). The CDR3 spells CAWTGPTGELFF. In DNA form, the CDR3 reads TGTGCCTGGACAGGGCCGACCGGGGAGCTGTTTTTT.